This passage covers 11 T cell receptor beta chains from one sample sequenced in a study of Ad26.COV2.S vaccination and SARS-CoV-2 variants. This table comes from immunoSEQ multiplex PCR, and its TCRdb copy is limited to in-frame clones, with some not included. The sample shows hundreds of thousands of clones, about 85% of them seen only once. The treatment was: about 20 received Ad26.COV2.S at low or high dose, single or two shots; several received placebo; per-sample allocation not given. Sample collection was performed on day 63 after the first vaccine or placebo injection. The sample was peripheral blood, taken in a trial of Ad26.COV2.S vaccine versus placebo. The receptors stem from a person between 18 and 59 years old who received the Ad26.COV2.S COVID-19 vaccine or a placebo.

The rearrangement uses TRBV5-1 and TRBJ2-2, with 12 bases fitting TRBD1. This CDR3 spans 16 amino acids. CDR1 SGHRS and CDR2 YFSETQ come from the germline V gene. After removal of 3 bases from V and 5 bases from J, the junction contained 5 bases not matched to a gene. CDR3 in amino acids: CASSSPGQGATGELFF. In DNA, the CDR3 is TGCGCCAGCAGCTCCCCGGGACAGGGGGCAACCGGGGAGCTGTTTTTT.

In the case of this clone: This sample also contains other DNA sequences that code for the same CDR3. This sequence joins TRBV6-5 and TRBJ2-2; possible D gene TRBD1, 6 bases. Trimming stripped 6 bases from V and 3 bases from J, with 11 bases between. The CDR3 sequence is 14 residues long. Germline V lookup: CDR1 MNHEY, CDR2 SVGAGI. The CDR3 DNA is TGTGCCAGCAGGCCCACAGGGTACACCGGGGAGCTGTTTTTT. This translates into CASRPTGYTGELFF.

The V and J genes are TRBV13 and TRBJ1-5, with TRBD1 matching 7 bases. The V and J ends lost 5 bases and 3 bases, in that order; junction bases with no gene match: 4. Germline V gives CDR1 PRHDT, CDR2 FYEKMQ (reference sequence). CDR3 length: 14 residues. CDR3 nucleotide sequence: TGTGCCAGCAGCGTGACAGGGTTCAATCAGCCCCAGCATTTT. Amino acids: CASSVTGFNQPQHF.

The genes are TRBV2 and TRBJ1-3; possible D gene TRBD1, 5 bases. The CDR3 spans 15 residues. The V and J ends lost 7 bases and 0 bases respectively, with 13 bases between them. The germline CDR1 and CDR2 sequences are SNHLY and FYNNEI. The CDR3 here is CASIPGGASGNTIYF. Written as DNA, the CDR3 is TGTGCCAGCATCCCCGGGGGTGCCTCTGGAAACACCATATATTTT.

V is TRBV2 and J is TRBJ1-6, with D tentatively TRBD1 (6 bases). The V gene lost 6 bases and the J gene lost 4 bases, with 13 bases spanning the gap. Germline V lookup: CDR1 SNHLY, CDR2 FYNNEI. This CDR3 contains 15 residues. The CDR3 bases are TGTGCCAGCAGGGACTATACAGGGTATAATTCACCCCTCCACTTT. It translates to CASRDYTGYNSPLHF.

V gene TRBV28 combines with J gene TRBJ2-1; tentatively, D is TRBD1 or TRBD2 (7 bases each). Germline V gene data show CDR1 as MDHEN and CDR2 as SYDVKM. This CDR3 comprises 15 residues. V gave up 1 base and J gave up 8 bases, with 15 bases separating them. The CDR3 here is CASSLLPGGVYEQFF. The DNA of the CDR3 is TGTGCCAGCAGTTTATTGCCAGGGGGGGTTTATGAGCAGTTCTTC. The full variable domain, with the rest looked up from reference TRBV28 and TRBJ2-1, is DVKVTQSSRYLVKRTGEKVFLECVQDMDHENMFWYRQDPGLGLRLIYFSYDVKMKEKGDIPEGYSVSREKKERFSLILESASTNQTSMYLCASSLLPGGVYEQFFGPGTRLTVL.

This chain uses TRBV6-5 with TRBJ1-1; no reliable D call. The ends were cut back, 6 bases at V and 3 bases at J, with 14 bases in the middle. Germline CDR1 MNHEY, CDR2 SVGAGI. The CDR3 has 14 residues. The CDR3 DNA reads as TGTGCCAGCAGACTGGACCGCGGGGACACTGAAGCTTTCTTT. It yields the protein CASRLDRGDTEAFF.

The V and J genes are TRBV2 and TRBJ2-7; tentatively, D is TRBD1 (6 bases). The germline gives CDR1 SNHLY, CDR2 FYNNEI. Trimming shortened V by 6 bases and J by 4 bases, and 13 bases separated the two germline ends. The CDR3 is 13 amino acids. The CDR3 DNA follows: TGTGCCAGCAGGTACAGGGTAACGTACGAGCAGTACTTC. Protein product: CASRYRVTYEQYF.

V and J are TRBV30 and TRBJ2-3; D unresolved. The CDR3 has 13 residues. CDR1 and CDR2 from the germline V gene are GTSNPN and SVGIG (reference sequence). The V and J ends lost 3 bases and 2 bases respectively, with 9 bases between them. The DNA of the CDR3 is TGTGCCTGGAGCTCCGCTCACACAGATACGCAGTATTTT. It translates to CAWSSAHTDTQYF.

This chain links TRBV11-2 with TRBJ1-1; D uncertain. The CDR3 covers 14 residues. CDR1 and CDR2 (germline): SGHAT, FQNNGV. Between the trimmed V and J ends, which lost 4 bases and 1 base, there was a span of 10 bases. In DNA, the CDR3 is TGTGCCAGCAGCTCCGTCCGGGGGAACACTGAAGCTTTCTTT. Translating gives CASSSVRGNTEAFF.

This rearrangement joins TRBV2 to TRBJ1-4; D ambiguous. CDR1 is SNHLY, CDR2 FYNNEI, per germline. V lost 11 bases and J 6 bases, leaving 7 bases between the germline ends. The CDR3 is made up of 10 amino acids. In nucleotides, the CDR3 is TGTGCCTCCTGGGATGAAAAACTGTTTTTT. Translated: CASWDEKLFF.